What follows are 29 T cell receptor beta chains derived from one specimen sequenced in a study of T cells expressing NK-cell markers. TCRdb re-called the 5' RACE reads; one entry per CDR3 protein, DNA not given. Recorded here are over 350,000 distinct CDR3 sequences; the top ten clones represent about 10%. The sample taken for sequencing was blood T cells: a sorted CD56 or NKG2C T cell subset, CD4+ or CD8+ T cells, or bulk PBMC T cells (not recorded which). The receptor set was obtained from a woman in her fifties or sixties in good health.

The chain recombines TRBV5-5 with TRBJ2-5; TCRdb names TRBD1, which stays unverified in the absence of DNA. The CDR3 sequence is 13 residues long. The germline V gene encodes CDR1 SGHKS and CDR2 YYEKEE (reference sequence). The CDR3 loop is CASSPWDRRTQYF.

The V and J genes are TRBV2 and TRBJ2-6; TCRdb indicates TRBD2, and absent DNA this call remains unverified. CDR3 length: 16 residues. Germline values: CDR1 SNHLY, CDR2 FYNNEI. The CDR3 sequence: CARRGVLGSGANVLTF. The full variable domain, rest sourced from reference TRBV2 and TRBJ2-6, is EPEVTQTPSHQVTQMGQEVILRCVPISNHLYFYWYRQILGQKVEFLVSFYNNEISEKSEIFDDQFSVERPDGSNFTLKIRSTKLEDSAMYFCARRGVLGSGANVLTFGAGSRLTVL.

The CDR3 protein is CASRARQGFNYGYTF. This rearrangement joins TRBV12-3 or TRBV12-4 to TRBJ1-2; TCRdb selects TRBD1, and the lack of DNA leaves this call unchecked. The CDR3 runs 15 residues.

This rearrangement joins TRBV29-1 to TRBJ2-1; TCRdb reports TRBD2, a call that lacks DNA to check it against. The CDR3 consists of 15 residues. Looked up from germline, CDR1 is SQVTM and CDR2 is ANQGSEA. The CDR3 spells CSVALGSGRYNEQFF.

The rearrangement links TRBV20-1 to TRBJ2-4; TCRdb outputs TRBD1, but without DNA this stays unchecked. Per the germline V gene, CDR1 is DFQATT and CDR2 is SNEGSKA (reference sequence). The CDR3 loop spans 13 amino acids. CDR3 amino acids: CSARMGAGNIQYF.

V and J are TRBV20-1 and TRBJ2-1; lacking DNA, the TRBD1 call made by TCRdb goes unchecked. Looked up from germline, CDR1 is DFQATT and CDR2 is SNEGSKA (reference sequence). The CDR3 is 18 amino acids. CDR3 protein: CSAQTGQGRGSKYNEQFF.

The gene calls are TRBV12-3 or TRBV12-4 and TRBJ1-5; the TCRdb call, TRBD1, lacks DNA for checking. The CDR3 length is 15 residues. This chain's CDR3 is CASRPTGGLGQPQHF.

The CDR3 region is CASGLGGTPIGETQYF. The V and J genes are TRBV12-5 and TRBJ2-5; TCRdb calls TRBD2, which cannot be checked without DNA. CDR3 length equals 16 residues. CDR1 is LGHNT, CDR2 FRNRAP, per germline.

The chain uses TRBV12-3 or TRBV12-4 and TRBJ2-1; TCRdb calls TRBD1, which cannot be checked without DNA. The CDR3 extends over 13 amino acids. CDR3 protein: CASRRFGGNEQFF.

The CDR3 protein is CAWSRLHSGANVLTF. The chain recombines TRBV30 with TRBJ2-6. The CDR3 has 15 residues. Germline CDR1 reads GTSNPN; CDR2 reads SVGIG (reference sequence).

This chain joins TRBV18 and TRBJ2-3; TCRdb's assignment of TRBD1 cannot be checked, as there is no DNA. In germline, CDR1 is KGHSH, CDR2 LQKENI. This CDR3 contains 15 residues. The CDR3: CASSPTGMGTDTQYF.

The rearrangement joins TRBV7-2 to TRBJ2-2. The CDR3 extends over 15 amino acids. The germline gives CDR1 SGHTA, CDR2 FQGNSA. This CDR3 is CASSPSSLVAGELFF.

The chain is built from TRBV3-1 and TRBJ2-2; the D gene TCRdb calls, TRBD2, cannot be checked with no DNA. CDR3 length: 15 amino acids. CDR1 is LGHDT, CDR2 YNNKEL, per germline (reference sequence). CDR3 amino acids: CASSQAGGPNGELFF.

This chain joins TRBV11-3 and TRBJ2-1; the D gene TCRdb calls, TRBD2, cannot be checked with no DNA. The CDR3 has 13 residues. CDR1 SGHNT and CDR2 YENEEA come from the germline V gene. CDR3: CASSFQFGASQFF.

This CDR3 reads CASSLAGPTGELFF. The chain uses TRBV5-1 and TRBJ2-2; absent DNA, TCRdb's TRBD2 call cannot be checked. The length of the CDR3 is 14 residues. The germline gives CDR1 SGHRS, CDR2 YFSETQ.

The gene calls are TRBV30 and TRBJ1-1; TCRdb selects TRBD1, and the lack of DNA leaves this call unchecked. CDR3 length: 14 residues. Germline lookup yields CDR1 GTSNPN and CDR2 SVGIG (reference sequence). This chain's CDR3 is CAWSITRGHTEAFF.

The chain couples TRBV30 to TRBJ2-5; TCRdb calls TRBD2, which cannot be checked without DNA. Germline-derived CDR1 and CDR2 are GTSNPN and SVGIG (reference sequence). The CDR3 spans 15 residues. The CDR3 here is CAWSVRTLGGETQYF.

This rearrangement joins TRBV12-3 or TRBV12-4 to TRBJ1-2. The CDR3 has 12 amino acids. The CDR3 region is CASSTVRAGYTF.

The chain links TRBV28 to TRBJ2-5; the TCRdb call, TRBD1, lacks DNA for checking. The V gene's germline CDR1 is MDHEN and CDR2 SYDVKM. CDR3 length equals 15 residues. CDR3 residues: CASSLRTGDQETQYF.

The V call is TRBV7-8, the J call TRBJ2-2; TCRdb indicates TRBD1, and absent DNA this call remains unverified. This CDR3 comprises 15 residues. The V gene's germline CDR1 is SGHVS and CDR2 FQNEAQ. CDR3 sequence reads: CASSSGQVNTGELFF.

The J gene is TRBJ2-5, the V gene TRBV10-1. This CDR3 is built from 15 residues. Germline loops: CDR1 WNHNN, CDR2 SYGVQD (reference sequence). CDR3 amino acids: CASSDSSGFQETQYF.

This chain joins TRBV7-9 and TRBJ2-1; TCRdb calls TRBD2, which cannot be checked without DNA. Germline V gene sequence: CDR1 SEHNR, CDR2 FQNEAQ (reference sequence). CDR3 size: 14 residues. CDR3 sequence: CASSLEASVNEQFF.

The chain employs TRBV5-1 and TRBJ2-1; with no DNA, the TCRdb D assignment of TRBD2 cannot be verified. Germline lookup yields CDR1 SGHRS and CDR2 YFSETQ. The CDR3 runs to 15 residues. The CDR3 spells CASSLEGSGRNEQFF.

The chain joins TRBV3-1 to TRBJ2-1. Germline loops: CDR1 LGHDT, CDR2 YNNKEL (reference sequence). This CDR3 region has 15 residues. The CDR3 region is CASSQDTLRANEQFF.

The rearrangement uses TRBV21-1 and TRBJ2-7; TCRdb's D call, TRBD1, is unchecked because there is no DNA. TRBV21-1 is deemed a pseudogene. The CDR3 contains 16 residues. The CDR3 protein is CASSNGKPRGVNEQYF.

The chain links TRBV20-1 to TRBJ2-7; TCRdb's assignment of TRBD1 cannot be checked, as there is no DNA. Germline lookup yields CDR1 DFQATT and CDR2 SNEGSKA (reference sequence). The CDR3 length is 12 residues. The chain's CDR3 is CSALQGGYEQYF.

This chain's CDR3 is CASSLAPGKETQYF. The gene calls are TRBV5-1 and TRBJ2-5; TCRdb returns TRBD1, unconfirmable since there is no DNA. Per germline, CDR1 SGHRS and CDR2 YFSETQ. CDR3 length: 14 amino acids.

The rearrangement joins TRBV12-3 or TRBV12-4 to TRBJ2-1; with no DNA, the TCRdb D assignment of TRBD2 cannot be verified. CDR3 length: 14 residues. The CDR3 is CASSPGGLGDEQFF.

The chain couples TRBV5-1 to TRBJ2-2; TCRdb calls TRBD2, which cannot be checked without DNA. Germline V gene sequence: CDR1 SGHRS, CDR2 YFSETQ. The CDR3 is made up of 17 amino acids. The CDR3 loop reads CASSFSIAGVPTGELFF.